This TCR beta chain was captured by sequencing in a study of blood T cell repertoires in COVID-19. Study details: PBMCs, B-cell-depleted T cells, or T cells provided the cDNA or gDNA that made up the material.

On this clone itself: This sample includes further DNA sequences coding for the same CDR3.

Losses at the gene ends were 3 bases for V and 6 bases for J; bases not matched to a gene: 7. Germline-derived CDR1 and CDR2 are MNHEY and SVGAGI. The CDR3 is 16 amino acids. Original processing notes: It was from reference gene primer amplification that nucleated cell counts were estimated. Repertoires were generated with immunoSEQ multiplex PCR, while TCRdb's copy carries only in-frame clones and drops some. V and J calls plus clone size are reproduced from that table; the DNA served to infer D and trimming. This table holds around 200,000 clones, 70% to 90% found once. The specimen sequenced was peripheral blood. The sequence was collected from a man aged 45 to 65 with acute or convalescent COVID-19. This sequence joins TRBV6-5 and TRBJ1-6; TRBD1 agrees at 8 bases. DNA for the CDR3: TGTGCCAGCAGTTATAGCGGACAGGGAGGTAATTCACCCCTCCACTTT. Translating it yields CASSYSGQGGNSPLHF.